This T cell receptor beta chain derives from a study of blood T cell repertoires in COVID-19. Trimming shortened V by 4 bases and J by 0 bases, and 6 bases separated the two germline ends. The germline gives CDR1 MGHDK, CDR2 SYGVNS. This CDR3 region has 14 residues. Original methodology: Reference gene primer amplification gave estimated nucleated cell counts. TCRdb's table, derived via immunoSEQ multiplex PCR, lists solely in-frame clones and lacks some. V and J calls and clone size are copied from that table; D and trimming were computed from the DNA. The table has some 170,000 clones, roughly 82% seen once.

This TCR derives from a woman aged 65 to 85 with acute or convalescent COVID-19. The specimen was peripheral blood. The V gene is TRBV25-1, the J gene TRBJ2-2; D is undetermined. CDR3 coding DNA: TGTGCCAGCAGTGGTAATTCGAACACCGGGGAGCTGTTTTTT. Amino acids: CASSGNSNTGELFF.